Shown below are 7 T cell receptor beta chains from a single sample sequenced in a study of siplizumab effects on memory and regulatory T cells. Libraries were prepared by immunoSEQ multiplex PCR; TCRdb keeps only in-frame clonotypes and omits some of them. The sample holds 65,000 to 70,000 clones, roughly 88% seen once. The sequenced material came from Tregs sorted from blood. These receptors were obtained from a human donor in good health.

The chain joins TRBV9 to TRBJ2-5, with no clear D. Germline-derived CDR1 and CDR2 are SGDLS and YYNGEE. Trimming shortened V by 3 bases and J by 5 bases, and 17 bases separated the two germline ends. The CDR3 sequence is 15 residues long. As DNA, the CDR3 is TGTGCCAGCAGCGAGTCTACGGCCCCAATCGAGACCCAGTACTTC. Encoded protein: CASSESTAPIETQYF. Filled out from reference TRBV9 and TRBJ2-5, the complete variable domain reads DSGVTQTPKHLITATGQRVTLRCSPRSGDLSVYWYQQSLDQGLQFLIQYYNGEERAKGNILERFSAQQFPDLHSELNLSSLELGDSALYFCASSESTAPIETQYFGPGTRLLVL.

The chain recombines TRBV4-1 with TRBJ2-5; 7 bases match TRBD2. The germline V gene has CDR1 MGHRA and CDR2 YSYEKL. This CDR3 is built from 16 residues. The V gene end was trimmed by 1 base and the J gene end by 5 bases; junction bases not matched to a gene: 10. The chain's CDR3 is CASSQGLGLDIETQYF. CDR3 in DNA: TGCGCCAGCAGCCAAGGACTCGGACTAGATATTGAGACCCAGTACTTC.

The chain links TRBV29-1 to TRBJ2-3; no clear D. V lost 5 bases to trimming and J lost 6 bases, with 9 bases between them. The CDR3 covers 11 residues. Germline V gene data show CDR1 as SQVTM and CDR2 as ANQGSEA. CDR3 amino acids: CSVFYTDTQYF. CDR3 nucleotides: TGCAGCGTTTTCTACACGGATACGCAGTATTTT.

The rearrangement links TRBV14 to TRBJ1-2, with D possibly TRBD1 on 5 matching bases. Looked up from germline, CDR1 is SGHDN and CDR2 is FVKESK. The CDR3 covers 15 residues. Trimming left V 0 bases short and J 5 bases short, with 13 bases between. CDR3 DNA: TGTGCCAGCAGCCAAGAGGCGGGGCAGGGATATGGCTACACCTTC. As protein: CASSQEAGQGYGYTF.

This chain links TRBV10-3 with TRBJ2-1; D might be TRBD2 (6 bases). CDR3 length equals 14 residues. Germline lookup yields CDR1 ENHRY and CDR2 SYGVKD. V lost 6 bases, J lost 5 bases, and 14 bases lay in between. The CDR3 DNA is TGTGCCATCAGGCAGGGCGGGGCCCACAATGAGCAGTTCTTC. Translated: CAIRQGGAHNEQFF.

This chain uses TRBV20-1 with TRBJ2-2; D ambiguous. Germline V gene lookup returns CDR1 DFQATT and CDR2 SNEGSKA (reference sequence). This CDR3 contains 10 residues. The V gene lost 6 bases and the J gene lost 6 bases, with 5 bases spanning the gap. The CDR3 spells CSALSGELFF. For the CDR3, the DNA is TGCAGTGCGCTATCCGGGGAGCTGTTTTTT.

V usage is TRBV10-1 and J usage is TRBJ2-3; 7 nucleotides line up with TRBD1. The CDR3 has 14 amino acids. V trimming: 2 bases; J trimming: 3 bases; junction bases outside the gene matches: 2. CDR1 WNHNN and CDR2 SYGVQD come from the germline V gene (reference sequence). CDR3 region: CASSEMDRTDTQYF. CDR3 coding DNA: TGCGCCAGCAGTGAGATGGACAGGACAGATACGCAGTATTTT.